This T cell receptor beta chain was sequenced during a study of T cell clonotyping in hematopoietic cell transplantation (dated by TCRdb to the early 2020s). For the wider study: The study collected approximately 130 blood samples from some 35 consecutive transplant recipients and their related donors. Patient recruitment ran from September 2015 to January 2017, and follow-up continued until late 2020 or death. The study at large found these results: Recipient TCR diversity fell after transplant, with pathologically expanded clonotypes rising progressively from day 30 to day 180. Broader TCR repertoire diversity after transplant was predicted by Inverse Simpson Index values from donors and from recipients before transplant. Just a small fraction of recipient repertoires overlapped with donor repertoires, and more than 95% appeared de novo at the given depth. Sample size was limited, and cells were not sorted, so CD4 and CD8 repertoire contributions could not be separated.

In regard to this clone: The specificity of this receptor is unknown. No much larger clone exists at a distance of one base, and base qualities are not known.

With the immunoSEQ assay, which is a bias-controlled multiplex PCR relying on V- and J-specific primers, TCR beta CDR3 regions were amplified from genomic DNA. A second PCR step added a proprietary barcode and Illumina adapter sequences to the CDR3 amplicons. CDR3 libraries were sequenced on an Illumina MiSeq instrument. The original methods were these. Export and quality control were done with immunoSEQ Analyzer 3.0, while downstream analyses used R Bioconductor and Immunarch. Only productive rearrangements in the normalized downsampled data set went into calculating the repertoire metrics. In the normalized cohort, a clonotype counted as pathologically expanded if the clonotype was larger than 5 templates. Repertoire diversity was measured with the Inverse Simpson Index. The non-normalized data set was used for CMV-specificity analyses so that all clonotypes could be captured. As stored in TCRdb, this immuneACCESS dataset retains in-frame rearrangements with V and J assigned. A fraction of the clones does not appear; measured against another copy, unresolved V genes explain less than half of the discrepancy, and the remainder lacks a known reason. The DNA was the basis for D and trimming; V, J and clone size are from that table. Across this sample there are roughly 16,000 clones, with 80% to 95% seen only once. Roughly 4.9% of the sample is taken by the ten largest.

V has 5 bases trimmed and J has 2 bases trimmed; junction bases matching no gene number 6. The CDR3 runs 15 amino acids, cysteine and phenylalanine included. Of all the DNA, just the CDR3 is kept, 45 bases in frame from base 1. The germline V gene specifies LGHNA as CDR1 and YSLEER as CDR2. For TCR beta sequencing, blood samples came from the related transplant donors. Nuclei Lysis Solution was used to extract genomic DNA from fresh or cryopreserved unfractionated peripheral blood mononuclear cells. The sequencing sample was made of peripheral blood mononuclear cells. The receptor chain draws on TRBV4-3 and TRBJ1-5, with 7 bases in between that match TRBD1. This receptor was identified in a man aged 35-49 years in good health. Some clones in this sample may be carry-over from other donors' samples. The nucleotide sequence reads TGCGCCAGCAGCTCAGACAGGGCGGGCAATCAGCCCCAGCATTTT. It encodes CASSSDRAGNQPQHF.